This TCR beta chain is from a study of cytomegalovirus exposure and HLA in healthy donors (dated by TCRdb to between 2016 and 2019). Background for the entire study: An earlier analysis of around 600 of the donors reported 276 Gb of sequence data and around 110 million unique TCR beta sequences from 190 million or so T cells. An early release covering roughly 600 HLA-typed donors comprised 300 to 350 gigabases of sequencing data and approximately 80 million unique TCR sequences. Of the roughly 410 genotyped donors, over 80% were placed in the genetic ancestry cluster associated with self-reported Caucasian donors. The study aimed to test whether cataloging public T cell receptors could reveal signatures of past pathogen exposure. The study used immunosequencing to profile the T cell repertoires of several hundred subjects and linked those repertoires to cytomegalovirus serostatus. In addition to the first cohort of 666 subjects, a separate validation cohort of 120 different subjects was used. High-throughput TCR immunosequencing, statistical association of individual TCRs with disease status, and machine learning were combined to predict cytomegalovirus infection status. A later analysis re-analyzed previously published TCR beta repertoires from 600 to 850 donors and added high-resolution HLA genotyping to study TCR occurrence patterns. Rather than using new phenotypic data, the later analysis identified candidate immune exposures from TCR beta sequences and from how often those sequences occurred across donors. In an earlier analysis of around 540 of the donors, high-throughput TCR beta sequencing was used to judge whether each TCR beta V gene segment behaved as functional or pseudogenic. Donor age, sex, ethnicity and CMV serostatus were compiled together with the repertoire data. A later genetic analysis used genome-wide SNP genotypes for about 60% of the roughly 700 donors, treating that subset as a discovery cohort. All discovery cohort repertoires had been generated on a single sequencing platform. Class I and class II HLA loci were covered by the typing at four-digit resolution. Typing coverage differed by locus: A, B, C, DRB1 and DQB1 were typed in roughly 629-630 donors, DQA1 in 522, DPA1 in over 600, and DPB1 in 472. Roughly 5 DR-DQ haplotypes were handled as single units for association and clustering because linkage in the cohort was strong. Among 300 to 450 genotyped donors of the cohort, an average of approximately 240,000 unique TCR beta nucleotide sequences were sequenced per donor, roughly 20% of them non-productive. General findings and caveats noted by the study authors: In a later genetic analysis, fewer N-insertions in productive TCRs were reported among donors in an Asian-associated ancestry cluster than the 666-donor mean. A total of 150 to 200 TCR beta chains were listed by the study as associated with cytomegalovirus. In this cohort, only TCR beta chains were sequenced, and detectable features were limited by the absence of alpha or paired-chain data. Linkage disequilibrium might explain the correlated functional status among segregating V segments, but an unknown experimental factor could not be ruled out. In vitro tests confirmed that three of the cytomegalovirus-associated TCR beta chains recognize cytomegalovirus antigens. A later genetic analysis associated a missense DCLRE1C variant with V-gene and J-gene trimming of TCR beta chains, and an independent cohort replicated the association. The only immune exposure information available for the cohort was CMV serostatus. Sequencing depth was assumed to be roughly uniform across donors in the presence/absence analyses, though that assumption may not hold. Most CMV-associated TCR beta chains appeared to be HLA-restricted in a later analysis, and the HLA associations seemed to be driven largely by CMV exposure. In a later analysis, several top co-occurrence clusters were reported to appear linked to parvovirus B19, influenza, CMV and Epstein-Barr virus. A cluster of highly shared sequence variants was judged likely to represent a technical artifact of the sequencing pipeline. In a later analysis, HLA-associated TCR beta chains were found to be more clonally expanded and to have lower generation probabilities than equally common non-associated chains. A later analysis found that TCR association rates varied across HLA loci, with DRB1 alleles showing the most associated TCRs and HLA-C alleles the fewest. The authors suggested that the approach could potentially be extended to other disease states and immunological phenotypes. At a false discovery rate of 0.05, a later analysis linked 16,000 or so TCR beta sequences to specific HLA alleles. Because HLA typing was unavailable for some donors at each locus, only the typed subset was used in association tests. The 87-base-pair reads could not distinguish some IMGT-functional V segments, including TRBV6-2 and TRBV6-3, so those segments were excluded. Broadly in line with IMGT annotations, most TCR beta V segments showed up in productive rearrangements about 87% or about 30% of the time in an earlier analysis of 450 to 600 of the donors. The classifier was reported to diagnose cytomegalovirus status with high specificity and sensitivity in both the original and validation cohorts. Assigning TCR associations to individual alleles was difficult when HLA alleles, especially DR and DQ, strongly co-occurred. A further reported finding was that TCR beta sequences accurately predicted the HLA-A and HLA-B alleles for most subjects in the first cohort. While some public TCRs were present in many individuals, most TCR sequences turned up only very rarely across donors. Because counts were too low, more than 15 rarely observed V segments, including chromosome 9 orphons, were left out of the earlier analysis of several hundred of the donors.

In the case of this clone: The antigen it recognizes is unknown. Base quality data are lacking; no much larger clone is found one base away.

Library preparation was by the immunoSEQ multiplex PCR assay. The multiplex PCR relied on a mix of 60 forward primers for TCR Vbeta segments and 13 reverse primers for TCR Jbeta segments. The CDR3 region of rearranged TCR beta genes was amplified from genomic DNA with a multiplex PCR assay. The amplified TCR beta libraries were sequenced on the Illumina HiSeq System as 87-base-pair reads. Regarding the original processing steps: Across the roughly 700 repertoires, a later analysis counted 80 million or so unique TCR beta chains, around 11 million of which were shared by at least two donors. Raw reads were error-corrected and collapsed into unique sequences with a nearest-neighbor algorithm that merged closely related sequences to remove PCR and sequencing errors. CDR3 sequences were aligned to IMGT reference sequences to assign V, D and J gene segments. Each retained sequence needed at least a six-nucleotide match to both a V gene segment and a J gene segment. Rearrangements were called productive when the CDR3 lacked stop codons and stayed in frame with V and J; all others were non-productive. Following IMGT convention, CDR3 was defined as the stretch from the second conserved V-encoded cysteine up to the conserved J-encoded phenylalanine. The earlier analysis of 587 of the donors excluded sequences that lacked an unambiguous match to a single V gene segment. An earlier analysis of several hundred of the donors called V segments functional above 56.7% productive rearrangements and segregating when the between-donor standard deviation exceeded 5%. To diagnose cytomegalovirus status from the catalog of TCR beta chain sequences, a statistical classification framework was built. V and J gene assignment, in a later analysis, came from comparing TCR nucleotide sequences with IMGT/GENE-DB human TR gene sequences. A later analysis assigned CDR3 sequences and most-parsimonious VDJ recombination scenarios with the TCRdist pipeline. In a later analysis, every TCR beta chain was defined by the combination of its CDR3 amino acid sequence and its V-gene family, and reads without a unique V-gene family were dropped. A later analysis removed roughly 590 highly shared, low-generation-probability nucleotide sequences to deal with suspected cross-contamination and a sequencing artifact. For each public chain, a later analysis derived a clonal expansion index from normalized ranks of inferred template counts within each repertoire. A later analysis computed generation probabilities with a VDJ recombination model fitted to out-of-frame rearrangements, and checked the results against IGoR. In a later analysis, TCR-TCR, TCR-HLA and TCR-CMV co-occurrence was scored with hypergeometric tests, and a repertoire-size bias correction was applied to TCR pairs. To estimate false discovery rates, a later analysis permuted the HLA or CMV assignments 20 times. A later analysis grouped co-occurring TCRs with DBSCAN, adding TCRdist sequence similarity when clustering within HLA-allele-positive subsets. For co-occurrence clustering, repertoires with fewer than 30,000 or more than 120,000 public chains were excluded, along with a handful of repertoires with anomalous nucleotide sharing. TCRdb holds this immuneACCESS table with in-frame rearrangements only. Some clones are missing; in checked studies, unresolved V genes explain under half, and the rest has no known cause. V and J calls and clone size follow that table, whereas D and trimming were derived from the DNA. The sample profile shows 55,000 to 65,000 clones; just under 75% of them were found once. The ten largest make up roughly 6.4% of the sample.

Its CDR3 holds 14 amino acids, cysteine through phenylalanine. Of all the DNA, just the CDR3 is kept, 42 bases in frame from base 1. From the germline V gene (reference sequence), CDR1 is GTSNPN and CDR2 is SVGIG. The junction shows trimming of 3 bases on V and 0 bases on J, and the gene matches do not reach 4 bases of it. The cohort comprised under 700 healthy bone marrow donors. All cohort members were sampled while nominally healthy, although unrecorded immune exposures were likely present. The donor tested CMV seropositive, placing the donor among the 290 or so seropositive members of the cohort. A peripheral blood sample was provided by each donor, and peripheral blood mononuclear cells were used for TCR beta sequencing. The Qiagen DNeasy Blood Extraction Kit was used to extract genomic DNA from the blood cell samples.

The chain couples TRBV30 to TRBJ2-7; TRBD2 matches 8 bases in the middle. Sequenced sample: PBMCs. The receptor was isolated from a man between 25 and 39 years old in good health and CMV-seropositive. The DNA is TGTGCCTGGAGCGGGGGGGGGCGCTCCTACGAGCAGTACTTC. Its amino acids are CAWSGGGRSYEQYF.